This TCR beta chain was sequenced in a study of early T cells in non-severe SARS-CoV-2 infection listed by TCRdb under 2021. For the study in its entirety: Because TCR sequencing relied on bulk RNA taken from unsorted whole blood, pairing of alpha and beta chains was not possible. On the study overall, not on this receptor specifically: VDJdb matching was skewed toward anti-spike CD8 responses and likely underestimated virus-specific expansions, missing private and CD4 specificities.

The study was a case-control design nested within a healthcare worker cohort in London, UK, with weekly nasopharyngeal swab PCR tests and blood sampling. Healthcare workers were enrolled in the week of the UK lockdown, from 23 to 31 March 2020, and were followed every week for up to roughly 16 weeks. Library preparation was by 5' RACE. These reads were obtained on a NextSeq 500. In the TCR library protocol, unique molecular identifiers were attached to individual cDNA molecules to correct for PCR bias and sequencing error. Both TCR alpha and beta chains were sequenced, and tight co-correlation was observed between alpha and beta sequence abundances in each sample. The authors processed their data as follows. Decombinator V4 was used to perform V gene, J gene and CDR3 annotation of TCR sequences. Expanded TCRs were defined as changing significantly between any two time points under a Poisson model with p below 0.0001. TCR abundances were normalised to the total number of TCRs sequenced per sample and expressed as counts per million. MAIT TCRs were defined by TRAV1-2 paired with TRAJ12, TRAJ20 or TRAJ33, and iNKT TCRs by TRAV10 paired with TRAJ18. A search of VDJdb, accessed on 1 November 2021, was run for TCRs annotated to CMV, EBV and SARS-CoV-2, with TCRs annotated for multiple antigens excluded. TCRdb trimmed the raw reads at Q25, called clones with MiXCR and kept productive beta chains. Duplicate CDR3 protein sequences are folded into a single record with the most common DNA and genes. TCRdb, rather than the study authors, made the V and J calls. This sample has approximately 26,000 distinct CDR3 sequences in its table, and more than 4% of those were observed once. The ten largest account for 2.6% of the sample.

This clonotype was picked up a small number of times. Its antigen is currently not known. Base quality data are lacking; no much larger clone is found one base away. Inclusive of the bounding cysteine and phenylalanine, the CDR3 is 16 residues long. Only CDR3 DNA is held: 48 bases, read in frame from base 1. The germline V gene yields MGHDK for CDR1 and SYGVNS for CDR2. V is clipped by 2 bases and J by 6 bases, and the sequence between their germline boundaries is 19 bases long. The chain is encoded by TRBV25-1 joined to TRBJ1-2; a tentative D call is TRBD1 (5 bases match). The sample consisted of whole blood. This clonotype was obtained from an adult who was a healthcare worker with PCR-confirmed SARS-CoV-2 infection or an uninfected control (not recorded which). Read as DNA, the sequence is TGTGCCAGCAGTGAAAGCCCGCTCCGGGACTACAATGGCTACACCTTC. Its translation is CASSESPLRDYNGYTF.